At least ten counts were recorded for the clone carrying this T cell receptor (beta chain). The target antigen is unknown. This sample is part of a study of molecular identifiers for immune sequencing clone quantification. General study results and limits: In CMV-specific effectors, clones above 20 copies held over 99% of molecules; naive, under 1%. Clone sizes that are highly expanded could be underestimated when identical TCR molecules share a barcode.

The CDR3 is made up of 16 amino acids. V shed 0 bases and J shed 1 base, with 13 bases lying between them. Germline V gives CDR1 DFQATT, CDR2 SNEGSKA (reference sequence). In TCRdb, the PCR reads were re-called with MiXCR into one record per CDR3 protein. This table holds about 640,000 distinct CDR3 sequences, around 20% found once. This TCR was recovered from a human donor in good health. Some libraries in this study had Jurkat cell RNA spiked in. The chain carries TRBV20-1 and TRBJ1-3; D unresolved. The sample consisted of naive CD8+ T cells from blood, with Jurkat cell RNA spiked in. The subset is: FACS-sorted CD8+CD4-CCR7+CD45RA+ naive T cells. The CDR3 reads CSARDTTEQSGNTIYF. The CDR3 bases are TGCAGTGCTAGAGATACGACGGAGCAATCTGGAAACACCATATATTTT.